Given below is one T cell receptor (beta chain) in context. This specimen comes from a study of cytomegalovirus exposure and HLA in healthy donors. Germline-derived CDR1 and CDR2 are SGHRS and YFSETQ. V lost 6 bases and J lost 7, with 19 bases in between. The CDR3 contains 15 residues. Clones were sequenced by immunoSEQ multiplex PCR, and TCRdb holds only the in-frame ones, with some missing. The top ten hold 1.2% of the sample, which has hundreds of thousands of clones, approximately 86% seen once. V usage is TRBV5-1 and J usage is TRBJ1-4, with D tentatively TRBD1 (5 bases). The material sequenced was PBMCs. This sequence originates from a young woman in good health and CMV-seropositive. CDR3 residues: CASKGGDGEIEKLFF. CDR3 coding DNA: TGCGCCAGCAAAGGCGGGGACGGCGAGATTGAAAAACTGTTTTTT.